This T cell receptor beta chain was identified during a study of T cell repertoires in cytomegalovirus infection. Study details: Recently described HLA-C-restricted plus well-studied HLA-B-restricted CMV epitopes were used. From public TCR beta signatures came an indication of both CMV infection and matching HLA type. Broader study findings: Individuals carrying CMV plus the relevant HLA were identified by cumulative frequency of public TCR beta families. In two of eight donors, the top clonotype was HLA-C-restricted CMV-specific.

Comment on this clonotype: Its target is not known.

Per the germline V gene, CDR1 is SGHDT and CDR2 is YYEEEE. Losses at the gene ends were 4 bases for V and 5 bases for J; bases not matched to a gene: 8. The CDR3 runs 16 residues. TCRdb reanalysed the reads using MiXCR and keeps one entry per CDR3 protein. The table has approximately 730,000 distinct CDR3 sequences, around 29% seen once. J is TRBJ2-2 and V is TRBV5-6; the match to TRBD1 covers 10 bases. Sequenced here: cultured CD8+ T cells from PBMCs, sampled from culture after CMV antigen stimulation. This clonotype was sampled from a human donor in good health (CMV status not recorded). Some clones in this sample may be carry-over from other donors' samples. The DNA for the CDR3 is TGTGCCAGCAGCGCCCGGGACAGGGGATTTACCGGGGAGCTGTTTTTT. Amino acids: CASSARDRGFTGELFF.